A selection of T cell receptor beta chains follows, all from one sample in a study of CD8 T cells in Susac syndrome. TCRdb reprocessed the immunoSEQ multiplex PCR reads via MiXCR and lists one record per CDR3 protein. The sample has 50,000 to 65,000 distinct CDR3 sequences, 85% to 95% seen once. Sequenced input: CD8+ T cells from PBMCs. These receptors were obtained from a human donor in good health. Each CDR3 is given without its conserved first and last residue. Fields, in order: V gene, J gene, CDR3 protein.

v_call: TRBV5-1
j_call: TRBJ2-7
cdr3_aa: ASSLVGGFYEQY

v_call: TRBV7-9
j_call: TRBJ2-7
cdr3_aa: ASLAGDEGPQAYEQY

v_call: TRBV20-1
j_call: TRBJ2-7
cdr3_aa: SAENRETVYEQY

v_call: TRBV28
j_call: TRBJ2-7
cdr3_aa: ASSLSDFPYEQY

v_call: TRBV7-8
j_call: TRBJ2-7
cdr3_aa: ASKGTSGFEQY

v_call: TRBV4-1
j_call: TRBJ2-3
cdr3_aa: ASSQALAGVDTQY

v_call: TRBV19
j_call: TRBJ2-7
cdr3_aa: ASSISFGEAPYEQY

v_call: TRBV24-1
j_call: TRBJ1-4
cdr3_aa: ATAQGATNEKLF

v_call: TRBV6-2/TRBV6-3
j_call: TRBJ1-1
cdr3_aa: ASRTDGIEAF

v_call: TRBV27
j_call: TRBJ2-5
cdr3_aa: ASSLQGTQETQY

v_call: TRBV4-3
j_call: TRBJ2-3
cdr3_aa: ASSQGRQGVDTQY